The rows below give T cell receptor beta chains drawn from one sample of a study of T-cell memory formation after mild COVID-19. One entry per CDR3 protein results from TCRdb running MiXCR on the 5' RACE reads. The sample lists 450,000 or so distinct CDR3 sequences, approximately 23% occurring once. Sequenced input: PBMCs or a T cell subset sorted from them (not recorded which). The receptors were gathered from an adult woman who had mild COVID-19 (a few samples of this study predate the infection). Cell type and time point are not known. The CDR3 runs from the conserved cysteine through the conserved F or W. The D gene is left open where the match is weak. Clone size is shown for a subset of rows, as once, few, many or a class of expanded clone.

size: few; D: TRBD1; V: TRBV5-1; J: TRBJ2-2; DNA: TGCGCCAGCAGCCCGGGACAGTCCGGGACCGGGGAGCTGTTTTTT; CDR3: CASSPGQSGTGELFF
size: few; D: .; V: TRBV20-1; J: TRBJ2-7; DNA: TGCAGTGCTAGTCGAACAGTCTCCTACGAGCAGTACTTC; CDR3: CSASRTVSYEQYF
size: few; D: TRBD2; V: TRBV20-1; J: TRBJ2-1; DNA: TGCAGTGCTAGGGGACTAGCGGGGGGGTACCGTCAGTTCTTC; CDR3: CSARGLAGGYRQFF
size: many; D: .; V: TRBV2; J: TRBJ2-3; DNA: TGTGCCAGCAGTGCAAGACAGTCTGAGGGTACAGATACGCAGTATTTT; CDR3: CASSARQSEGTDTQYF
size: .; D: .; V: TRBV29-1; J: TRBJ2-7; DNA: TGCAGCGTTGAAGACAGGGTAACGTACGAGCAGTACTTC; CDR3: CSVEDRVTYEQYF
size: .; D: .; V: TRBV19; J: TRBJ2-3; DNA: TGTGCCAGTAGTATACAGCGGGCTCCCGCAGATACGCAGTATTTT; CDR3: CASSIQRAPADTQYF
size: .; D: .; V: TRBV12-3/TRBV12-4; J: TRBJ1-5; DNA: TGTGCCAGCAGTTCACTTCTTTTCAATCAGCCCCAGCATTTT; CDR3: CASSSLLFNQPQHF
size: few; D: .; V: TRBV23-1; J: TRBJ2-1; DNA: TGCGCCAGCAGTCTTTTCGTAGCGCCAGGAGGGCCTTGGGAGCAGTTCTTC; CDR3: CASSLFVAPGGPWEQFF
size: few; D: .; V: TRBV30; J: TRBJ1-6; DNA: TGTGCCTGGAGTGGAGACAGAACTAGCTCCTATAATTCACCCCTCCACTTT; CDR3: CAWSGDRTSSYNSPLHF
size: .; D: TRBD2; V: TRBV7-3; J: TRBJ2-1; DNA: TGTGCCAGCGAGGGGTGGGGACTAGCGGGAAATGAGCAGTTCTTC; CDR3: CASEGWGLAGNEQFF
size: .; D: .; V: TRBV7-9; J: TRBJ1-3; DNA: TGTGCCAGCAGCGCCTACTCTGGGTCAGGGGTCGGAAACACCATATATTTT; CDR3: CASSAYSGSGVGNTIYF
size: few; D: TRBD1; V: TRBV7-2; J: TRBJ2-5; DNA: TGTGCCAGCAGCACACAGGGGGCGTCGGTGGATCCTAGACAAGAGACCCAGTACTTC; CDR3: CASSTQGASVDPRQETQYF
size: .; D: TRBD2; V: TRBV7-9; J: TRBJ2-3; DNA: TGTGCCAGCAGCTTAGCTAGCGGGAGAGGTGGCGATACGCAGTATTTT; CDR3: CASSLASGRGGDTQYF
size: .; D: TRBD1; V: TRBV12-3/TRBV12-4; J: TRBJ1-1; DNA: TGTGCCAGCAGTTTAGGAGGGACAGCTGAAGCTTTCTTT; CDR3: CASSLGGTAEAFF
size: .; D: TRBD1; V: TRBV7-9; J: TRBJ1-2; DNA: TGTGCCAGCAGCTCCAAGGACAGGGGAACGGATGGCTACACCTTC; CDR3: CASSSKDRGTDGYTF
size: .; D: TRBD1; V: TRBV6-2/TRBV6-3; J: TRBJ1-2; DNA: TGTGCCAGCAGTTACGATCGGCAGGGGGATCCCTCTAACTATGGCTACACCTTC; CDR3: CASSYDRQGDPSNYGYTF
size: .; D: TRBD1; V: TRBV24-1; J: TRBJ1-2; DNA: TGTGCCACCAGTGACCCGGACAGGGCCTACACCTTC; CDR3: CATSDPDRAYTF
size: .; D: TRBD2; V: TRBV2; J: TRBJ2-7; DNA: TGTGCCAGCAGCCAAGAAGCGGGGGCCTACGAGCAGTACTTC; CDR3: CASSQEAGAYEQYF
size: once; D: TRBD1; V: TRBV29-1; J: TRBJ2-7; DNA: TGCAGCGCCATAAATCTCCGGGACAGGGCCTACGAGCAGTACTTC; CDR3: CSAINLRDRAYEQYF
size: large; D: .; V: TRBV25-1; J: TRBJ1-2; DNA: TGTGCCAGCAGTGAAACTGCAGAAGGGGACTATGGCTACACCTTC; CDR3: CASSETAEGDYGYTF
size: few; D: .; V: TRBV5-6; J: TRBJ2-7; DNA: TGTGCCAGCAGCGCCGGGACGGCGCTTTCCTACGAGCAGTACTTC; CDR3: CASSAGTALSYEQYF
size: few; D: .; V: TRBV24-1; J: TRBJ1-2; DNA: TGTGCCACCACCCCAAGGCGGCATACCTACCCCTATGGCTACACCTTC; CDR3: CATTPRRHTYPYGYTF
size: .; D: TRBD1; V: TRBV6-6; J: TRBJ1-1; DNA: TGTGCCAGCAGTTGCCCGGACAGGGGCTGCACTGAAGCTTTCTTT; CDR3: CASSCPDRGCTEAFF
size: few; D: TRBD1; V: TRBV5-1; J: TRBJ2-7; DNA: TGCGCCAGCAGCATGGACAGGGGGCTCTGGCCGGACTCGTTTCAATACTACGAGCAGTACTTC; CDR3: CASSMDRGLWPDSFQYYEQYF
size: .; D: .; V: TRBV5-6; J: TRBJ2-3; DNA: TGTGCCAGCAGCTGGGGGCCAGGGGCGCTGAGGGGAGATACGCAGTATTTT; CDR3: CASSWGPGALRGDTQYF
size: .; D: .; V: TRBV29-1; J: TRBJ2-7; DNA: TGCAGCGTTGAAGCTTACTACGAGCAGTACTTC; CDR3: CSVEAYYEQYF
size: .; D: .; V: TRBV20-1; J: TRBJ2-7; DNA: TGCAGTCTGCGGGACCGGAGGATTGAGCAGTACTTC; CDR3: CSLRDRRIEQYF
size: .; D: TRBD2; V: TRBV3-1; J: TRBJ2-3; DNA: TGTGCCAGCAGCCAGGACGAGCGGGGGAGGTACACAGATACGCAGTATTTT; CDR3: CASSQDERGRYTDTQYF
size: .; D: TRBD2; V: TRBV20-1; J: TRBJ2-5; DNA: TGCAGTGCTAGAGATGGCGGGAGGGCCCTAGAGACCCAGTACTTC; CDR3: CSARDGGRALETQYF
size: .; D: .; V: TRBV21-1; J: TRBJ2-7; DNA: TGTGCCAGCAGCAAAGTCTCGAGGGGGGCGTGGGAGCAGTACTTC; CDR3: CASSKVSRGAWEQYF
size: few; D: .; V: TRBV7-2; J: TRBJ2-1; DNA: TGTGCCAGCAGCGTTCGGACTAGGGGGATAAACAATGAGCAGTTCTTC; CDR3: CASSVRTRGINNEQFF
size: .; D: .; V: TRBV15; J: TRBJ1-2; DNA: TGTGCCACCAGCTCCCACCCAGGGCACTATGGCTACACCTTC; CDR3: CATSSHPGHYGYTF
size: .; D: .; V: TRBV29-1; J: TRBJ2-3; DNA: TGCAGCGTTGAAGATCTACTTCCCCTAAAAGATACGCAGTATTTT; CDR3: CSVEDLLPLKDTQYF
size: once; D: .; V: TRBV12-3/TRBV12-4; J: TRBJ1-5; DNA: TGTGCCAGCAGTGCCCATCCGGGCATCAATCAGCCCCAGCATTTT; CDR3: CASSAHPGINQPQHF
size: .; D: TRBD2; V: TRBV29-1; J: TRBJ2-7; DNA: TGCAGCGTCGATCTAGCGGGAGAGGGAGAGCAGTACTTC; CDR3: CSVDLAGEGEQYF
size: .; D: .; V: TRBV12-3/TRBV12-4; J: TRBJ2-5; DNA: TGTGCCAGCAATGGGCCGGGGGAGACCCAGTACTTC; CDR3: CASNGPGETQYF
size: .; D: TRBD2; V: TRBV11-2; J: TRBJ2-3; DNA: TGTGCCAGCAGCTCAACGACTAGCGGGGGGAATACGCAGTATTTT; CDR3: CASSSTTSGGNTQYF
size: .; D: .; V: TRBV12-3/TRBV12-4; J: TRBJ2-6; DNA: TGTGCCAGCAGTTTACAGATCCCTGGGGCCAACGTCCTGACTTTC; CDR3: CASSLQIPGANVLTF
size: .; D: TRBD2; V: TRBV6-1; J: TRBJ2-7; DNA: TGTGCCTCCCTTAGCGGGGGGGCTTCAGACGAGCAGTACTTC; CDR3: CASLSGGASDEQYF
size: .; D: .; V: TRBV30; J: TRBJ1-5; DNA: TGTGCCTGGAGTGTAGGAGGGCCCCAGCATTTT; CDR3: CAWSVGGPQHF
size: few; D: .; V: TRBV7-8; J: TRBJ2-5; DNA: TGTGCCAGCAGCCGGGACCTCATACCAGTACAAGAGACCCAGTACTTC; CDR3: CASSRDLIPVQETQYF
size: few; D: .; V: TRBV7-6; J: TRBJ2-3; DNA: TGTGCCAGCAGCTTAGCGAAGAATGTCAGGGCGGGGACAGATACGCAGTATTTT; CDR3: CASSLAKNVRAGTDTQYF
size: .; D: TRBD1; V: TRBV28; J: TRBJ2-7; DNA: TGTGCCAGCAGTTTATCAGTGGGACAGAACTCCTACGAGCAGTACTTC; CDR3: CASSLSVGQNSYEQYF
size: few; D: .; V: TRBV11-2; J: TRBJ1-2; DNA: TGTGCCAGCAGCTTAGGCGCCCTACTAAAGGGGCAAGACTATGGCTACACCTTC; CDR3: CASSLGALLKGQDYGYTF
size: few; D: TRBD1; V: TRBV15; J: TRBJ2-7; DNA: TGTGCCACCAGCTCCCAAGCAGGGGGCGGGTACGAGCAGTACTTC; CDR3: CATSSQAGGGYEQYF
size: few; D: TRBD2; V: TRBV15; J: TRBJ2-7; DNA: TGTGCCACCAGCAGGGGCGGGGGAAGTATATACGAGCAGTACTTC; CDR3: CATSRGGGSIYEQYF
size: few; D: .; V: TRBV2; J: TRBJ2-1; DNA: TGTGCCAGCGCCCAGGACGGGAATGAGCAGTTCTTC; CDR3: CASAQDGNEQFF
size: .; D: .; V: TRBV7-3; J: TRBJ1-1; DNA: TGTGCCAGCAGCTTACAGCCGGACAGTCACACTGAAGCTTTCTTT; CDR3: CASSLQPDSHTEAFF
size: .; D: .; V: TRBV6-5; J: TRBJ2-7; DNA: TGTGCCAGCAGCCGACCCTCGGACGAGCAGTACTTC; CDR3: CASSRPSDEQYF